The 8 T cell receptor beta chains below all came from one sample that was sequenced in a study of blood T cells in healthy people across ages. The second PCR ran about 6 to 11 cycles with a sample-barcoded 5' primer and J-beta primers. TCRdb used MiXCR to reprocess the 5' RACE reads, holding one entry per CDR3 protein. The sample has around 850,000 distinct CDR3 sequences, about 37% seen once; the top ten hold roughly 13%. The sample was blood. The origin of the receptors is a young man in good health.

This clonotype was counted a few times. At one end the junction does not follow the germline gene, possibly because of a read error. The chain carries TRBV27 and TRBJ2-5; D is unclear. The J call may be in error: the DNA end matches TRBJ2-4 better. The CDR3 consists of 11 residues. Per germline, CDR1 MNHEY and CDR2 SMNVEV (reference sequence). The DNA of the CDR3 is TGTGCCGGCAGTTTAGGAAACATTCAGTACTTC. As protein: CAGSLGNIQYF.

The chain couples TRBV20-1 to TRBJ2-5, with TRBD1 matching 10 bases. The CDR3 length is 12 residues. Germline loops: CDR1 DFQATT, CDR2 SNEGSKA (reference sequence). J lost 4 bases, V lost 7 bases, and 3 bases had no gene match. CDR3 loop: CSGTGGGETQYF. As DNA, the CDR3 is TGCAGTGGGACAGGGGGTGGAGAGACCCAGTACTTC.

This chain's CDR3 is CSALATGQETQYF. Here the CDR3 DNA reads TGCAGTGCTCTCGCGACGGGGCAAGAGACCCAGTACTTC. The rearrangement links TRBV20-1 to TRBJ2-5; possible D gene TRBD2, 5 bases. Germline V gives CDR1 DFQATT, CDR2 SNEGSKA (reference sequence). V dropped 5 bases and J dropped 2 bases, with 12 bases sitting between them. This CDR3 has 13 residues.

Details on this clonotype: A read error may explain this, as a much larger clone is one base away. The V gene is TRBV12-3 or TRBV12-4, the J gene TRBJ2-1; TRBD1 aligns across 7 bases. The CDR3 is 14 residues long. The ends lost 5 bases at V and 8 bases at J; junction bases unmatched: 9. CDR3 bases: TGTGCCAGCAGTGCCGGGACAGTAGTAGATGAGCAGTTCTTC. Encoded protein: CASSAGTVVDEQFF.

This chain connects TRBV7-2 to TRBJ1-1; D unclear. Germline CDR1 reads SGHTA; CDR2 reads FQGNSA. Trimming took off 4 bases at V and 8 bases at J, with 14 bases between the two ends. This CDR3 comprises 13 residues. The CDR3 sequence: CASSSLLADEAFF. In nucleotides, the CDR3 is TGTGCCAGCAGCTCCCTACTCGCAGACGAAGCTTTCTTT.

This chain connects TRBV12-3 or TRBV12-4 to TRBJ2-3; D may be TRBD1 (6 bases). The CDR3 runs to 15 residues. The V end lost 5 bases, the J end lost 4 bases, and 16 bases lay between the germline ends. DNA for the CDR3: TGTGCCAGCAGTCCACGGACAGTGGGCGCAGATACGCAGTATTTT. Its protein product is CASSPRTVGADTQYF.

The chain links TRBV4-2 to TRBJ1-2; a weak D match, TRBD1 (5 bases). The germline V and J ends were trimmed by 0 bases and 7 bases, with 12 bases remaining between them. The CDR3 has 14 amino acids. CDR1 and CDR2 (germline): LGHNA, YNFKEQ. CDR3 bases: TGTGCCAGCAGCCAAGAGGCGGGGGTCTCTGGCTACACCTTC. This gives the protein CASSQEAGVSGYTF.

This clonotype appeared a few times. One end of the junction does not line up with germline, which may come from a read error. This chain joins TRBV3-1 and TRBJ1-1; possible D gene TRBD1, 6 bases. The germline V gene encodes CDR1 LGHDT and CDR2 YNNKEL (reference sequence). The CDR3 has 12 residues. Written as DNA, the CDR3 is TGTGCCAGCAGCCAGGCAGGGGATGAAGTTTTCTTT. It encodes CASSQAGDEVFF.